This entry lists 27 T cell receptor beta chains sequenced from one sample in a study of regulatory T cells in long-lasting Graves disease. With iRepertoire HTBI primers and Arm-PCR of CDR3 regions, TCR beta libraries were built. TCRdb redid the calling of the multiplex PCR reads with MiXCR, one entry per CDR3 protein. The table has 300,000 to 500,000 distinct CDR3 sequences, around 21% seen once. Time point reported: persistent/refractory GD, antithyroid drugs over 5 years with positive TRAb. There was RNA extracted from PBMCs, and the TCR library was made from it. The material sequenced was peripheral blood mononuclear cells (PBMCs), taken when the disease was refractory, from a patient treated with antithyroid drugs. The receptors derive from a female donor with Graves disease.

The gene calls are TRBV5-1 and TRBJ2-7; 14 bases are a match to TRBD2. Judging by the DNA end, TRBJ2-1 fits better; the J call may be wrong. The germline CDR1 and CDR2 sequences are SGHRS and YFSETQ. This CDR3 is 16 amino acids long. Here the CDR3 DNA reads TGCGCCAGCAGCTTGGGACTAGCGGGAGGGCACGATGAGCAGTTCTTC. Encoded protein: CASSLGLAGGHDEQFF.

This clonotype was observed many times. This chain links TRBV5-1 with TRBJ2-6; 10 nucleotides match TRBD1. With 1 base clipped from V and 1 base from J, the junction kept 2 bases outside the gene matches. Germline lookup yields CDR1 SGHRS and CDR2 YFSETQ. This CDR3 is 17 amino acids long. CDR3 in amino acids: CASSLWTGGSGANVLTF. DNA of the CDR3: TGCGCCAGCAGCTTGTGGACAGGGGGGTCTGGGGCCAACGTCCTGACTTTC.

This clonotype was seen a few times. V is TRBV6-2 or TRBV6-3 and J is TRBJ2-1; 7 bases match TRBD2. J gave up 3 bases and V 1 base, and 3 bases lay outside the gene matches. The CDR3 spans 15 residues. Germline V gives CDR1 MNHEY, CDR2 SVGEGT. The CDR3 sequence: CASSYYGGSYNEQFF. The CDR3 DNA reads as TGTGCCAGCAGTTACTATGGCGGGAGCTACAATGAGCAGTTCTTC.

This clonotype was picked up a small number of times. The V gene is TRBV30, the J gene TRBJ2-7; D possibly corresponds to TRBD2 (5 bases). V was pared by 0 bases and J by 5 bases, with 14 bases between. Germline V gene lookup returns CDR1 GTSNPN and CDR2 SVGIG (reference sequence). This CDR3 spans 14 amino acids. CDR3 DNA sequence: TGTGCCTGGAGTGTATATGAGGGCGAGGACGAGCAGTACTTC. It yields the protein CAWSVYEGEDEQYF.

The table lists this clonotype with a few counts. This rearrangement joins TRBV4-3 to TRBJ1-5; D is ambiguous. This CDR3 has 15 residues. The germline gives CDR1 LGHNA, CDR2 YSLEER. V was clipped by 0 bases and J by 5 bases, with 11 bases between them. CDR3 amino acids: CASSQEDRVDQPQHF. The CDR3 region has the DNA TGCGCCAGCAGCCAAGAAGACCGGGTCGATCAGCCCCAGCATTTT.

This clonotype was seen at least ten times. CDR3 amino acids: CASSPTLRLETQYF. The CDR3 DNA is TGTGCCAGCAGCCCCACCCTGCGGTTGGAGACCCAGTACTTC. The chain couples TRBV2 to TRBJ2-5; no clear D. V lost 6 bases, J lost 5 bases, and 16 bases lay in between. CDR1 is SNHLY, CDR2 FYNNEI, per germline. The CDR3 loop spans 14 amino acids.

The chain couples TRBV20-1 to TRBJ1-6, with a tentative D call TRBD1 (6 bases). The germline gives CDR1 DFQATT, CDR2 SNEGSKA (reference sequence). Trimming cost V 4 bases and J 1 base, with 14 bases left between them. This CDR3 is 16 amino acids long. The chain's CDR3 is CSAKGQSGSYNSPLHF. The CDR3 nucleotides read TGCAGTGCTAAGGGACAAAGCGGTTCCTATAATTCACCCCTCCACTTT.

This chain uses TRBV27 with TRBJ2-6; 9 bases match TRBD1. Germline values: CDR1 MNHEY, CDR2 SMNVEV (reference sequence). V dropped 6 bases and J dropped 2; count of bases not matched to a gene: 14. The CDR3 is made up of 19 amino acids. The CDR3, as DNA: TGTGCCAGCAGCCCCCTTACCGGGACAGGGTTCACTGGGGCCAACGTCCTGACTTTC. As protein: CASSPLTGTGFTGANVLTF. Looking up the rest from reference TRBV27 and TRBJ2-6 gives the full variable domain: EAQVTQNPRYLITVTGKKLTVTCSQNMNHEYMSWYRQDPGLGLRQIYYSMNVEVTDKGDVPEGYKVSRKEKRNFPLILESPSPNQTSLYFCASSPLTGTGFTGANVLTFGAGSRLTVL.

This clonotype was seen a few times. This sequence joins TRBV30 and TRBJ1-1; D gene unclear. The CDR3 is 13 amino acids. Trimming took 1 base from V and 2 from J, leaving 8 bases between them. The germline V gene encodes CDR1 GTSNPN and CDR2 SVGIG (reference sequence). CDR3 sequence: CAWSDRLNTEAFF. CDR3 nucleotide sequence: TGTGCCTGGAGTGACAGATTAAACACTGAAGCTTTCTTT.

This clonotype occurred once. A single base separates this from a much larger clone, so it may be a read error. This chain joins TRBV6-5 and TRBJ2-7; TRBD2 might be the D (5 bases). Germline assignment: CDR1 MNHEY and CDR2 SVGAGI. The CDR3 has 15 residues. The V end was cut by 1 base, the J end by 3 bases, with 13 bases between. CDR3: CASSYWISVLYEQYF. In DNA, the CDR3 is TGTGCCAGCAGTTACTGGATTAGCGTACTCTACGAGCAGTACTTC.

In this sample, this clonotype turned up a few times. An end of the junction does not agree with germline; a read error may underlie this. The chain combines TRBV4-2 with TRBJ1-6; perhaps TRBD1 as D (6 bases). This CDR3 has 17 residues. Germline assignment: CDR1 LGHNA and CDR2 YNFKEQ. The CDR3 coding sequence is TGTGCCAGCAGCCCCAAACCGCAGGGGAGCGATAATCCACCCCTCCACTTT. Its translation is CASSPKPQGSDNPPLHF.

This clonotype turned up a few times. The CDR3 DNA reads as TGTGCCAGCAATCCTTTATCGGGGAACACCGGGGAGCTGTTTTTT. Residues: CASNPLSGNTGELFF. The chain employs TRBV6-1 and TRBJ2-2; the D is unclear. Germline CDR1 is MNHNS and CDR2 is SASEGT. This CDR3 is built from 15 residues. V was clipped by 7 bases and J by 1 base, with 13 bases between them.

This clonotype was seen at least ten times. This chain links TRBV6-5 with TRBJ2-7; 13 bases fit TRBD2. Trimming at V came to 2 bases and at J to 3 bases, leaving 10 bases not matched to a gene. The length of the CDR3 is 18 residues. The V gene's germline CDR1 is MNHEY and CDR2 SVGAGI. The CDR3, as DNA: TGTGCCAGCAGTTACCGACTGCGGACTAGCGGGAGTATCTACGAGCAGTACTTC. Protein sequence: CASSYRLRTSGSIYEQYF.

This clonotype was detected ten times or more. CDR3 loop: CASSLMGRNTEAFF. CDR3 nucleotide sequence: TGTGCCAGCAGCTTAATGGGGCGAAACACTGAAGCTTTCTTT. The chain couples TRBV11-2 to TRBJ1-1; maybe TRBD1 (5 bases). The CDR3 is made up of 14 amino acids. The germline gives CDR1 SGHAT, CDR2 FQNNGV. Trimming shortened V by 2 bases and J by 2 bases, and 9 bases separated the two germline ends.

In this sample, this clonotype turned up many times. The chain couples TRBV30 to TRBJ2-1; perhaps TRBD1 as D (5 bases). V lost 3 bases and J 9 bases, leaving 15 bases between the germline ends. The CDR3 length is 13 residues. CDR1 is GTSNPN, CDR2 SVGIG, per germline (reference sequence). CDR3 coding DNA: TGTGCCTGGAGCCGGATCCAGGGTGGTGAGCAGTTCTTC. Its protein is CAWSRIQGGEQFF. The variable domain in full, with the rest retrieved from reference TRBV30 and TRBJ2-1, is SQTIHQWPATLVQPVGSPLSLECTVEGTSNPNLYWYRQAAGRGLQLLFYSVGIGQISSEVPQNLSASRPQDRQFILSSKKLLLSDSGFYLCAWSRIQGGEQFFGPGTRLTVL.

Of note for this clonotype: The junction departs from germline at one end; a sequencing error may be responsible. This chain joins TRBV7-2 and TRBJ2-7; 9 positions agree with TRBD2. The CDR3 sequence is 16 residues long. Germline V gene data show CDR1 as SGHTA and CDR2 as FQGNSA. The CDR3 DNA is TGCGCCAGCAGCCAAGGATCTAGCGGGGAGTCTTACGAGCAGTACTTC. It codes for CASSQGSSGESYEQYF. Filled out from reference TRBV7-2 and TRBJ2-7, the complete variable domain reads GAGVSQSPSNKVTEKGKDVELRCDPISGHTALYWYRQSLGQGLEFLIYFQGNSAPDKSGLPSDRFSAERTGGSVSTLTIQRTQQEDSAVYLCASSQGSSGESYEQYFGPGTRLTVT.

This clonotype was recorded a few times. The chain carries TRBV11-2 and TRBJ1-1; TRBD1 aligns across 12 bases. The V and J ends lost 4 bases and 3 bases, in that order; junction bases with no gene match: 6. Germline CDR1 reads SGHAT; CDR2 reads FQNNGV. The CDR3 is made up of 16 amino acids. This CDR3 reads CASSSGTGGADTEAFF. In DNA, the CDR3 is TGTGCCAGCAGCTCCGGGACAGGGGGCGCGGACACTGAAGCTTTCTTT.

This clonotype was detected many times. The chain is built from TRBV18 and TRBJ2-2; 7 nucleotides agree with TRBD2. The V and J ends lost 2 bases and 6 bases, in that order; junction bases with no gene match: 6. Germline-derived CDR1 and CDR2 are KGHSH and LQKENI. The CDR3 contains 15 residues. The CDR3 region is CASSPAGVGAGELFF. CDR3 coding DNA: TGTGCCAGCTCACCAGCGGGAGTCGGGGCCGGGGAGCTGTTTTTT.

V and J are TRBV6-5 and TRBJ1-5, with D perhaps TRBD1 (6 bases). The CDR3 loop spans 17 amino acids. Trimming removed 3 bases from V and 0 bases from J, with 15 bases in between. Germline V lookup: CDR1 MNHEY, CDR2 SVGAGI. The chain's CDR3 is CASSYGQSTFSNQPQHF. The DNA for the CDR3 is TGTGCCAGCAGTTATGGACAGAGTACCTTTAGCAATCAGCCCCAGCATTTT.

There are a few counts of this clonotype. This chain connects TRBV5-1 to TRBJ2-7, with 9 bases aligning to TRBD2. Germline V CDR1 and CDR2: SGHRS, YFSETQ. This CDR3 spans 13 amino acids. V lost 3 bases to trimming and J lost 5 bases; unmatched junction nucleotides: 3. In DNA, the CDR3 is TGCGCCAGCAGCTCGGGACTAGCCAACGAGCAGTACTTC. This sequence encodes CASSSGLANEQYF.

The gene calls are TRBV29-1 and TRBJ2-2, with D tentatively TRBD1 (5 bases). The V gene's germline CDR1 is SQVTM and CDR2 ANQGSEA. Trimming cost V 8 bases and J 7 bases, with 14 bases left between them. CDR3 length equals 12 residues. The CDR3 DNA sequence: TGCAGCACCCAGCAGGGCAGCGGGGAGCTGTTTTTT. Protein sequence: CSTQQGSGELFF.

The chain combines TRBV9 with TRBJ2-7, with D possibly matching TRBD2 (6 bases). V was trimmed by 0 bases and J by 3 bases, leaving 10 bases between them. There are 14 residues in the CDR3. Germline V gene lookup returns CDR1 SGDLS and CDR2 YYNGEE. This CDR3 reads CASSVDGSGYEQYF. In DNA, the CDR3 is TGTGCCAGCAGCGTAGACGGGAGTGGCTACGAGCAGTACTTC.

CDR3 residues: CASYPWIAGTGELFF. CDR3 bases: TGTGCCAGTTATCCTTGGATAGCGGGGACCGGGGAGCTGTTTTTT. The genes are TRBV19 and TRBJ2-2; 8 bases agree with TRBD2. CDR1 is LNHDA, CDR2 SQIVND, per germline (reference sequence). This CDR3 has 15 residues. V shed 8 bases, J shed 5 bases, and the junction held 10 bases outside the gene matches.

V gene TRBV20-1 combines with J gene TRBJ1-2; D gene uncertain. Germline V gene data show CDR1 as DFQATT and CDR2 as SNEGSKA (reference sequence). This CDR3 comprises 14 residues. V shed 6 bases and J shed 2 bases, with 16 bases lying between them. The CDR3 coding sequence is TGCAGTGCCGGCCCAGACATTCTCAACTATGGCTACACCTTC. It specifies CSAGPDILNYGYTF.

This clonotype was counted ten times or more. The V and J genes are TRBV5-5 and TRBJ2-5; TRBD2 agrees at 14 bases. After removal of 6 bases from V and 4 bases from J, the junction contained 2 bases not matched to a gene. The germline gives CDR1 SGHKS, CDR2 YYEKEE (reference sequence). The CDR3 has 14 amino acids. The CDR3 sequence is CASTTSGRGETQYF. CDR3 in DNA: TGTGCCAGCACGACTAGCGGGAGGGGAGAGACCCAGTACTTC.

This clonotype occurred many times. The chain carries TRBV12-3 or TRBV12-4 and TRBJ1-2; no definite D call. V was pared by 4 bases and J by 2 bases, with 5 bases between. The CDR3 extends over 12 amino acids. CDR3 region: CASSSGNYGYTF. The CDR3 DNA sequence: TGTGCCAGCAGTTCAGGCAACTATGGCTACACCTTC.

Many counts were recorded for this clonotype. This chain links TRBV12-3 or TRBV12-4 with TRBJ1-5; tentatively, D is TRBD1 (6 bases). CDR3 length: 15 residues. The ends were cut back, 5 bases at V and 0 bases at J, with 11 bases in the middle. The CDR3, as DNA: TGTGCCAGCAGTCACCAGGGGCATAGCAATCAGCCCCAGCATTTT. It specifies CASSHQGHSNQPQHF.